The 19 T cell receptor beta chains given below trace back to one sample, sequenced in a study of blood T cell repertoires in COVID-19 (dated by TCRdb to the early 2020s). Library method: the immunoSEQ multiplex PCR assay. TCRdb took over this immuneACCESS table, retaining in-frame rearrangements with V and J assigned. Such tables are incomplete; in checked studies, under half of the missing clones stem from an unresolved V gene, and the remainder is unexplained. For this sample the table gives 110,000 to 150,000 clones, of which 75% to 85% were detected only once. 3.5% to 4% of the sample is held by the ten biggest clonotypes. Material: peripheral blood. The origin of the receptors is a man between 65 and 85 years old who had recovered from COVID-19.

The chain has TRBV29-1 and TRBJ2-7; tentative D call: TRBD1 (6 bases). Trimming left V 0 bases short and J 4 bases short, with 10 bases between. CDR3 size: 13 residues. From germline, CDR1 is SQVTM and CDR2 ANQGSEA. The CDR3 bases are TGCAGCGTTGAAGACGGACAGAGATACGAGCAGTACTTC. Amino acid sequence: CSVEDGQRYEQYF.

V and J are TRBV19 and TRBJ2-7; possibly TRBD1 for D (7 bases). The germline V gene encodes CDR1 LNHDA and CDR2 SQIVND (reference sequence). The CDR3 length is 16 residues. The V end lost 5 bases, the J end lost 3 bases, and 20 bases lay between the germline ends. The CDR3 loop reads CASSWGPRGTVYEQYF. In DNA, the CDR3 is TGTGCCAGTAGTTGGGGGCCCCGCGGGACAGTCTACGAGCAGTACTTC.

The J gene is TRBJ2-7, the V gene TRBV18; the match to TRBD1 covers 12 bases. Germline V gene data show CDR1 as KGHSH and CDR2 as LQKENI. V was clipped by 6 bases and J by 7 bases; unmatched bases: 7. This CDR3 contains 14 residues. CDR3 DNA sequence: TGTGCCAGCTCGCCCGGGACAGGGGGCGAAGAGCAGTACTTC. Translated: CASSPGTGGEEQYF.

The J gene is TRBJ1-1, the V gene TRBV27; 8 nucleotides match TRBD1. This CDR3 has 17 amino acids. Germline-derived CDR1 and CDR2 are MNHEY and SMNVEV (reference sequence). V trimming: 6 bases; J trimming: 5 bases; junction bases outside the gene matches: 17. CDR3 bases: TGTGCCAGCAGCAATTACCCCACACAGGGGGGCAGTACTGAAGCTTTCTTT. Protein product: CASSNYPTQGGSTEAFF.

This clone was counted a few times. This chain connects TRBV5-1 to TRBJ2-1; TRBD1 aligns across 10 bases. Looked up from germline, CDR1 is SGHRS and CDR2 is YFSETQ. Trimming took 3 bases from V and 6 from J; bases not matched to a gene: 12. The CDR3 is 17 residues long. CDR3 coding DNA: TGCGCCAGCAGCTCGACAGGGGGCGATTTCTTTGGCAATGAGCAGTTCTTC. Its protein is CASSSTGGDFFGNEQFF.

The chain uses TRBV27 and TRBJ2-7; D remains unclear. CDR1 and CDR2 (germline): MNHEY, SMNVEV (reference sequence). V lost 2 bases and J 2 bases, leaving 13 bases between the germline ends. There are 15 residues in the CDR3. The CDR3, as DNA: TGTGCCAGCAGTTTAGGTTTAACAGCTCCCTACGAGCAGTACTTC. Its protein is CASSLGLTAPYEQYF.

The chain's CDR3 is CAWKAWQGVHEQYF. CDR3 nucleotide sequence: TGTGCCTGGAAGGCTTGGCAGGGGGTACACGAGCAGTACTTC. J is TRBJ2-7 and V is TRBV30, with 7 bases aligning to TRBD1. Germline assignment: CDR1 GTSNPN and CDR2 SVGIG (reference sequence). V gave up 4 bases and J gave up 5 bases; unmatched junction bases: 11. CDR3 length: 14 amino acids. The full variable domain, in which reference TRBV30 and TRBJ2-7 provide the parts outside the CDR3, is SQTIHQWPATLVQPVGSPLSLECTVEGTSNPNLYWYRQAAGRGLQLLFYSVGIGQISSEVPQNLSASRPQDRQFILSSKKLLLSDSGFYLCAWKAWQGVHEQYFGPGTRLTVT.

This chain links TRBV5-6 with TRBJ1-6; no definite D call. This CDR3 has 14 residues. V dropped 5 bases and J dropped 7 bases, with 13 bases sitting between them. In germline, CDR1 is SGHDT, CDR2 YYEEEE. The CDR3 bases are TGTGCCAGCAGGGGTTCAGGTCGAAATTCACCCCTCCACTTT. It codes for CASRGSGRNSPLHF.

The V gene is TRBV10-3, the J gene TRBJ2-7; perhaps TRBD2 as D (6 bases). V gave up 7 bases and J gave up 0 bases, with 16 bases separating them. Germline V CDR1 and CDR2: ENHRY, SYGVKD. The CDR3 totals 15 residues. CDR3 amino acids: CAIMLAAGPSYEQYF. For the CDR3, the DNA is TGTGCCATCATGCTTGCAGCGGGCCCCTCCTACGAGCAGTACTTC.

The gene calls are TRBV2 and TRBJ2-7; weak D call: TRBD1 (6 bases). Germline values: CDR1 SNHLY, CDR2 FYNNEI. CDR3 length equals 14 residues. V lost 6 bases, J lost 5 bases, and 17 bases lay in between. CDR3: CASSAGTPRDEQYF. As DNA, the CDR3 is TGTGCCAGCAGCGCCGGGACACCTAGGGACGAGCAGTACTTC. The full variable domain, with the rest looked up from reference TRBV2 and TRBJ2-7, is EPEVTQTPSHQVTQMGQEVILRCVPISNHLYFYWYRQILGQKVEFLVSFYNNEISEKSEIFDDQFSVERPDGSNFTLKIRSTKLEDSAMYFCASSAGTPRDEQYFGPGTRLTVT.

The chain recombines TRBV27 with TRBJ1-2; 9 bases agree with TRBD1. V dropped 5 bases and J dropped 8; count of bases not matched to a gene: 9. Germline CDR1 and CDR2: MNHEY and SMNVEV (reference sequence). The CDR3 has 14 residues. CDR3: CASSAIQGARGYTF. DNA for the CDR3: TGTGCCAGCAGTGCCATACAGGGGGCAAGAGGCTACACCTTC.

The chain has TRBV30 and TRBJ2-5, with a weak D call TRBD2 (7 bases). The germline gives CDR1 GTSNPN, CDR2 SVGIG (reference sequence). This CDR3 comprises 13 residues. Trimming took 2 bases from V and 4 from J, leaving 11 bases between them. CDR3 in DNA: TGTGCCTGGAGTCGGGGGGCCGGAGAGACCCAGTACTTC. Protein product: CAWSRGAGETQYF.

This rearrangement joins TRBV18 to TRBJ2-1; TRBD2 agrees at 7 bases. From germline, CDR1 is KGHSH and CDR2 LQKENI. Trimming removed 2 bases from V and 5 bases from J; junction bases left unmatched: 3. The CDR3 sequence is 14 residues long. CDR3 sequence (DNA): TGTGCCAGCTCACCATTGGGACTAAACAATGAGCAGTTCTTC. It is translated as CASSPLGLNNEQFF.

This chain uses TRBV3-1 (or the pseudogene TRBV3-2) with TRBJ2-3; 10 bases are a match to TRBD2. The CDR3 loop spans 16 amino acids. V was clipped by 3 bases and J by 6 bases; unmatched bases: 9. Germline V gives CDR1 LGHDT, CDR2 YNNKEL (reference sequence). The CDR3 reads CASSHTASGSPDTQYF. DNA for the CDR3: TGTGCCAGCAGCCATACTGCTAGCGGGAGCCCCGATACGCAGTATTTT.

The chain links TRBV18 to TRBJ2-1; 7 bases fit TRBD1. CDR1 and CDR2 (germline): KGHSH, LQKENI. The CDR3 consists of 17 residues. The V segment lost 3 bases and the J segment 3 bases; nucleotides outside the gene matches: 11. The chain's CDR3 is CASSPKSGTENYNEQFF. CDR3 DNA: TGTGCCAGCTCACCGAAATCCGGGACAGAGAACTACAATGAGCAGTTCTTC.

V usage is TRBV2 and J usage is TRBJ2-1; D is perhaps TRBD2 (6 bases). V was clipped by 6 bases and J by 3 bases, with 21 bases between them. The CDR3 loop spans 17 amino acids. CDR1 SNHLY and CDR2 FYNNEI come from the germline V gene. CDR3 amino acids: CASSALGGLSFYNEQFF. DNA for the CDR3: TGTGCCAGCAGCGCGCTGGGGGGACTGAGTTTCTACAATGAGCAGTTCTTC.

This clone has only one observation. The chain combines TRBV24-1 with TRBJ2-3, with D maybe TRBD2 (5 bases). CDR3 length: 15 amino acids. V was pared by 5 bases and J by 0 bases, with 11 bases between. CDR1 and CDR2 (germline): KGHDR, SFDVKD. CDR3 bases: TGTGCCACCAGTGGGGGAGACGATAGCACAGATACGCAGTATTTT. It yields the protein CATSGGDDSTDTQYF.

The chain is built from TRBV27 and TRBJ2-6, with 7 bases lining up with TRBD1. The CDR3 totals 17 residues. Per the germline V gene, CDR1 is MNHEY and CDR2 is SMNVEV (reference sequence). V was clipped by 3 bases and J by 4 bases; unmatched bases: 9. The CDR3 DNA is TGTGCCAGCAGTTTGATGCAACAGGGGCGAGGGGCCAACGTCCTGACTTTC. This sequence encodes CASSLMQQGRGANVLTF.

V and J are TRBV29-1 and TRBJ1-1; TRBD1 agrees at 8 bases. With V trimmed by 0 bases and J by 10 bases, 10 bases remained unmatched. Germline V gene sequence: CDR1 SQVTM, CDR2 ANQGSEA. There are 14 residues in the CDR3. CDR3: CSVEDRTGPPLAFF. CDR3 DNA sequence: TGCAGCGTTGAAGATAGGACAGGGCCTCCATTAGCTTTCTTT.